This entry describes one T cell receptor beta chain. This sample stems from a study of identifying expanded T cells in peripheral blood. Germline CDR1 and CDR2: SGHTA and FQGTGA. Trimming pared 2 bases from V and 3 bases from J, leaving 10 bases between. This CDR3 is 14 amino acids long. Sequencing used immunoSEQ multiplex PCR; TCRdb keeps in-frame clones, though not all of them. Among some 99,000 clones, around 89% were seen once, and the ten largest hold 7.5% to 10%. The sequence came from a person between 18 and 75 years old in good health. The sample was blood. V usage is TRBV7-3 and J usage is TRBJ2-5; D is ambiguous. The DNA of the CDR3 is TGTGCCAGCAGCTTAGGGGTGGCAGAAGAGACCCAGTACTTC. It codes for CASSLGVAEETQYF.